These 17 T cell receptor beta chains came from one sample sequenced in a study of vaccination effects on CD4 cells after COVID-19. With the ViraFEST assay, the study expanded antigen-specific CD4+ T cells using viral peptide pools, then sequenced them. After more than 9 days in culture, the CD4+ T cells were isolated. Negative nucleocapsid antibody tests before and after vaccination confirmed no previous SARS-CoV-2 infection. Clones were sequenced by immunoSEQ multiplex PCR, and TCRdb holds only the in-frame ones, with some missing. The repertoire includes roughly 63,000 clones, 80% of them detected once, and 12% sits in the top ten. These receptors have no known antigen. Material: CD4+ T cells from PBMCs cultured with SARS-CoV-2 spike peptides, obtained before COVID-19 vaccination. These receptors were obtained from a human donor who received a COVID-19 vaccine.

This clone has more than one count but fewer than ten. The genes are TRBV7-9 and TRBJ2-7, with 7 bases fitting TRBD1. The germline V gene has CDR1 SEHNR and CDR2 FQNEAQ (reference sequence). The CDR3 is made up of 16 amino acids. V trimming: 5 bases; J trimming: 0 bases; junction bases outside the gene matches: 10. CDR3 in DNA: TGTGCCAGCAGCGAATCTGGGACAGTCCCCTCCTACGAGCAGTACGTC. Translated: CASSESGTVPSYEQYV.

The V call is TRBV12-3 or TRBV12-4, the J call TRBJ1-1; D ambiguous. Trimming cost V 2 bases and J 5 bases, with 9 bases left between them. This CDR3 spans 13 amino acids. The CDR3 DNA reads TGTGCCAGCAGTTTACGCCGGGATACTGAAGCTTTCTTT. Its protein product is CASSLRRDTEAFF.

J is TRBJ1-1 and V is TRBV3-1 (or the pseudogene TRBV3-2), with TRBD1 as a possible D gene (5 bases). Germline V gene sequence: CDR1 LGHDT, CDR2 YNNKEL (reference sequence). This CDR3 comprises 14 residues. Trimming stripped 4 bases from V and 6 bases from J, with 15 bases between. For the CDR3, the DNA is TGTGCCAGCAGCCTTAAGACGACAGCCGCTGAAGCTTTCTTT. This encodes CASSLKTTAAEAFF.

V usage is TRBV9 and J usage is TRBJ2-1; D assignment may be TRBD1 or TRBD2 (5 bases each). The CDR3 is 14 residues long. Trimming removed 1 base at V and 8 bases at J, with 13 bases between. Germline V lookup: CDR1 SGDLS, CDR2 YYNGEE. DNA of the CDR3: TGTGCCAGCAGCGTAAACAACCAGGGACATGAGCAGTTCTTC. This translates into CASSVNNQGHEQFF.

This sequence joins TRBV2 and TRBJ2-7; D may match TRBD1 or TRBD2 (5 bases each). The CDR3 totals 12 residues. V was shortened by 9 bases and J by 2 bases, with 11 bases between the two germline ends. Germline V CDR1 and CDR2: SNHLY, FYNNEI. The CDR3: CASKRGAYEQYV. Written as DNA, the CDR3 is TGTGCCAGTAAACGGGGCGCCTACGAGCAGTACGTC.

The chain uses TRBV7-9 and TRBJ1-4; a possible D gene is TRBD1 (6 bases). V lost 4 bases, J lost 6 bases, and 15 bases lay in between. Germline V lookup: CDR1 SEHNR, CDR2 FQNEAQ (reference sequence). There are 15 residues in the CDR3. The CDR3 DNA reads as TGTGCCAGCAGCTCTCGAGGGAGGGGGGATGAAAAACTGTTTTTT. Translation: CASSSRGRGDEKLFF.

A few counts support this clone. The chain carries TRBV5-1 and TRBJ2-1, with D perhaps given as TRBD1 or TRBD2 (5 bases each). V was trimmed by 6 bases and J by 7 bases, leaving 20 bases between them. The CDR3 runs 15 residues. The germline CDR1 and CDR2 sequences are SGHRS and YFSETQ. The chain's CDR3 is CASTLRDLEGNEQFF. For the CDR3, the DNA is TGCGCCAGCACCCTCCGGGACCTTGAGGGGAATGAGCAGTTCTTC.

The V and J genes are TRBV21-1 and TRBJ2-1; the table calls TRBD2, which could not be checked here. TRBV21-1 is a recognized pseudogene. The CDR3 covers 16 residues. CDR3 nucleotide sequence: TGTGCCAGCAGCAAAGGCCTAGCGGGGGACTACAATGAGCAGTTCTTC. Protein product: CASSKGLAGDYNEQFF.

The V call is TRBV11-2, the J call TRBJ1-2; D may be TRBD1 (5 bases). Trimming shortened V by 5 bases and J by 3 bases, and 7 bases separated the two germline ends. This CDR3 comprises 12 residues. Germline loops: CDR1 SGHAT, CDR2 FQNNGV. CDR3 nucleotide sequence: TGTGCCAGCAGCCAAGGGGACTATGGCTACACCTTC. This sequence encodes CASSQGDYGYTF.

The chain joins TRBV2 to TRBJ2-1; maybe TRBD1 (6 bases). There are 16 residues in the CDR3. Germline CDR1 reads SNHLY; CDR2 reads FYNNEI. With 3 bases removed from V and 1 base from J, the gap between germline ends came to 13 bases. CDR3 sequence reads: CASSDRTARSYNEQFF. The CDR3 DNA sequence: TGTGCCAGCAGTGACCGGACAGCTAGGTCCTACAATGAGCAGTTCTTC.

The rearrangement uses TRBV18 and TRBJ2-5; D unresolved. This CDR3 is built from 16 residues. Germline assignment: CDR1 KGHSH and CDR2 LQKENI. V gave up 1 base and J gave up 0 bases, with 12 bases separating them. The CDR3 is CASSPLDEFYQETQYF. The CDR3, as DNA: TGTGCCAGCTCACCACTAGACGAGTTTTACCAAGAGACCCAGTACTTC.

The chain has TRBV5-1 and TRBJ1-6; D gene uncertain. CDR1 and CDR2 from the germline V gene are SGHRS and YFSETQ. This CDR3 spans 12 amino acids. Trimming left V 0 bases short and J 8 bases short, with 3 bases between. The CDR3 DNA reads TGCGCCAGCAGCTTGGGTGATTCACCCCTCCACTTT. Translating gives CASSLGDSPLHF.

The CDR3, as DNA: TGTGCCTGGAATAGCGGAATAGAGACCCAGTACTTC. Translation: CAWNSGIETQYF. This sequence joins TRBV30 and TRBJ2-5; the D gene is possibly TRBD2 (6 bases). The CDR3 runs 12 residues. The germline V gene encodes CDR1 GTSNPN and CDR2 SVGIG (reference sequence). With 4 bases removed from V and 4 bases from J, the gap between germline ends came to 10 bases.

On this clone: The sample contains more than one DNA sequence encoding this CDR3. The V call is TRBV12-3 or TRBV12-4, the J call TRBJ1-5; a weak D match, TRBD1 (5 bases). The V end was cut by 5 bases, the J end by 5 bases, with 7 bases between. The CDR3 consists of 12 residues. The CDR3 region has the DNA TGTGCCAGCAGTGAGGGGTATCAGCCCCAGCATTTT. This translates into CASSEGYQPQHF.

The V call is TRBV9, the J call TRBJ2-1; D tentatively fits TRBD1 or TRBD2 (5 bases each). Per germline, CDR1 SGDLS and CDR2 YYNGEE. Between the trimmed V and J ends, which lost 0 bases and 2 bases, there was a span of 9 bases. This CDR3 has 15 amino acids. The CDR3: CASSVGGATYNEQFF. CDR3 nucleotide sequence: TGTGCCAGCAGCGTAGGAGGGGCTACCTACAATGAGCAGTTCTTC.

The V gene is TRBV28, the J gene TRBJ1-5; maybe TRBD1 (6 bases). The CDR3 is 12 residues long. CDR1 is MDHEN and CDR2 is SYDVKM in the germline V gene. Between the trimmed V and J ends, which lost 10 bases and 11 bases, there was a span of 18 bases. CDR3 region: CATRGGAQAQHF. In DNA, the CDR3 is TGTGCCACCCGTGGGGGGGCACAGGCCCAGCATTTT. The variable domain in full, with the rest retrieved from reference TRBV28 and TRBJ1-5, is DVKVTQSSRYLVKRTGEKVFLECVQDMDHENMFWYRQDPGLGLRLIYFSYDVKMKEKGDIPEGYSVSREKKERFSLILESASTNQTSMYLCATRGGAQAQHFGDGTRLSIL.

The CDR3 sequence: CASSLWGQGYTDTQYF. Here the CDR3 DNA reads TGTGCCAGCAGCTTGTGGGGACAGGGCTACACAGATACGCAGTATTTT. J is TRBJ2-3 and V is TRBV5-6; the match to TRBD1 covers 9 bases. Germline values: CDR1 SGHDT, CDR2 YYEEEE. The V and J ends lost 1 base and 2 bases, in that order; junction bases with no gene match: 5. The CDR3 runs 16 residues.